This is a list of T cell receptor beta chains from one sample in a study of T cells in Graves' hyperthyroidism and ophthalmopathy. MiXCR, applied by TCRdb to the multiplex PCR reads, yields one record per CDR3 protein. The data show hundreds of thousands of distinct CDR3 sequences, about 14% seen once. The sequenced material came from blood. Source of these receptors: a woman aged 30 to 39 with Graves' hyperthyroidism that later progressed to Graves' ophthalmopathy. Each CDR3 is given with its conserved first and last residue. The D gene is left open where the match is weak. Only some rows state a clone size, as once, few, many or a class for expanded clones.

TRBD1	many	TRBJ1-2	TRBV2	TGTGCCAGCAGGGAATCCGGGACAGGGGTCTATGGCTACACCTTC	CASRESGTGVYGYTF
TRBD1	.	TRBJ2-7	TRBV7-2	TGTGCCAGCAGAACGGACAGGCCCTACGAGCAGTACTTC	CASRTDRPYEQYF
.	few	TRBJ1-1	TRBV6-1	TGTGCCAGCAGCCGAGGGGGGGGCTCGACTGAAGCTTTCTTT	CASSRGGGSTEAFF
.	many	TRBJ2-7	TRBV28	TGTGCCAGCAGGCTGGAGCCCTACGAGCAGTACTTC	CASRLEPYEQYF
.	many	TRBJ1-2	TRBV29-1	TGCAGCGTTCTCGCTGACAGCGAGTTCTATGGCTACACCTTC	CSVLADSEFYGYTF
TRBD1	.	TRBJ1-3	TRBV5-1	TGCTCACGTCCGGGACAGTTCTACTCTGGAAACACCATATATTTT	CSRPGQFYSGNTIYF
.	many	TRBJ1-5	TRBV15	TGTGCCACCAGCAGATCTACAGCGGCCTGGCAGCCCCAGCATTTT	CATSRSTAAWQPQHF
.	few	TRBJ2-1	TRBV28	TGTGCCAGCAGTCGGAGACAGGAGTCTAGTGAGCAGTTCTTC	CASSRRQESSEQFF
.	many	TRBJ1-1	TRBV19	TGTGCCAGTAGTTCGGGTCCCCTCCGTGAAGCTTTCTTT	CASSSGPLREAFF
.	many	TRBJ1-1	TRBV20-1	TGCAGTGCTAGTGGGGAGTTGGGTATCACTGAAGCTTTCTTT	CSASGELGITEAFF
TRBD2	.	TRBJ2-2	TRBV7-2	TGTGCCAGCAGCTTACTACTAGCGGCCCCCAACGGGGAGCTGTTTTTT	CASSLLLAAPNGELFF
TRBD1	.	TRBJ2-3	TRBV6-1	TGTGCCAGCCGCCGACAGGGGGCCGATACGCAGTATTTT	CASRRQGADTQYF
.	.	TRBJ1-1	TRBV6-9	TGTGCCAGCAGTTATTTCCCGAAAATGAACACTGAAGCTTTCTTT	CASSYFPKMNTEAFF
.	few	TRBJ2-5	TRBV7-2	TGTGCCAGCAGCTTAGATCTGGTGCAAGAGACCCAGTACTTC	CASSLDLVQETQYF